This T cell receptor beta chain derives from a study of cytomegalovirus exposure and HLA in healthy donors. Separation from the approximately 710-subject first cohort characterized the roughly 130-subject validation cohort, to which the donors belonged. The protocol was immunoSEQ multiplex PCR, while the TCRdb copy is restricted to in-frame clones and leaves out a portion. This table holds about 130,000 clones, roughly 89% found once. Findings and limits, study-wide: Usually a TCR sequence was rare, but some public TCRs were found in many donors. The classifier was said to identify cytomegalovirus status with high specificity and sensitivity. A subsequent analysis found that TCR clusters from the first cohort also tended to co-occur in the 120 or so validation repertoires, with approximately 95% of cluster scores above 0.

The sample holds one count of this clone. The antigen is undetermined. V lost 4 bases and J lost 5, with 15 bases in between. This CDR3 region has 15 residues. Germline CDR1 KGHSH, CDR2 LQKENI. Input material: PBMCs. The source is a woman under 30 in good health and CMV-seronegative. The V call is TRBV18, the J call TRBJ2-4; D might be TRBD1 (6 bases). The CDR3 reads CASSQETGYQNIQYF. Here the CDR3 DNA reads TGTGCCAGCTCACAGGAAACAGGGTACCAAAACATTCAGTACTTC.